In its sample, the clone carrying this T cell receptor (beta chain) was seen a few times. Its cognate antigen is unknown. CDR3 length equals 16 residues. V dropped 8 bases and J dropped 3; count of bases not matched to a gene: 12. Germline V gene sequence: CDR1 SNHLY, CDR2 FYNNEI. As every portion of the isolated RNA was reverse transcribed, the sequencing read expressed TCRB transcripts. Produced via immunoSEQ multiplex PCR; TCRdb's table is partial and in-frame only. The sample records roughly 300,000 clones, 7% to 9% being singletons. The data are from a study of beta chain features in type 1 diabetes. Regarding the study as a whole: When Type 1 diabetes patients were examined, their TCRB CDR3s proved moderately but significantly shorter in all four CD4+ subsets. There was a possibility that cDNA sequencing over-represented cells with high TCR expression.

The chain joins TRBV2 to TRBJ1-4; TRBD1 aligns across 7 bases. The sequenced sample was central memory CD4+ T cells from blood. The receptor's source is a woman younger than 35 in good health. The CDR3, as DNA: TGTGCCAGCGGATACCACCCGGGACAGTCTAATGAAAAACTGTTTTTT. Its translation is CASGYHPGQSNEKLFF.